The 5 T cell receptor beta chains below were found in one sample sequenced in a study of cytomegalovirus exposure and HLA in healthy donors. TCRdb's table, derived via immunoSEQ multiplex PCR, lists solely in-frame clones and lacks some. The sample records roughly 150,000 clones, 85% to 90% being singletons. Input material: PBMCs. The receptor source for this set is a man aged 18 to 29 in good health and CMV-seronegative.

The rearrangement joins TRBV11-3 to TRBJ2-2, with D possibly being TRBD1 (6 bases). Germline V gives CDR1 SGHNT, CDR2 YENEEA. CDR3 size: 15 residues. V was shortened by 3 bases and J by 1 base, with 9 bases between the two germline ends. As DNA, the CDR3 is TGTGCCAGCAGCTTCGCGACAGGGAACACCGGGGAGCTGTTTTTT. Translated, it gives CASSFATGNTGELFF. Full variable domain (rest looked up from reference TRBV11-3 and TRBJ2-2): EAGVVQSPRYKIIEKKQPVAFWCNPISGHNTLYWYLQNLGQGPELLIRYENEEAVDDSQLPKDRFSAERLKGVDSTLKIQPAELGDSAVYLCASSFATGNTGELFFGEGSRLTVL.

The genes are TRBV13 and TRBJ2-2; the match to TRBD2 covers 16 bases. The CDR3 runs to 19 residues. After removal of 2 bases from V and 4 bases from J, the junction contained 7 bases not matched to a gene. Germline lookup yields CDR1 PRHDT and CDR2 FYEKMQ (reference sequence). The CDR3 reads CASSLSPGLAGGSTGELFF. CDR3 nucleotide sequence: TGTGCCAGCAGCTTATCCCCGGGACTAGCGGGGGGGAGCACCGGGGAGCTGTTTTTT.

The rearrangement links TRBV7-9 to TRBJ2-7; TRBD2 is a possible D gene (5 bases). V was trimmed by 1 base and J by 0 bases, leaving 7 bases between them. Germline loops: CDR1 SEHNR, CDR2 FQNEAQ (reference sequence). The CDR3 extends over 14 amino acids. CDR3 sequence (DNA): TGTGCCAGCAGCTTAGGCGCGGGCTCCTACGAGCAGTACTTC. Protein sequence: CASSLGAGSYEQYF. The full variable domain, rest sourced from reference TRBV7-9 and TRBJ2-7, is DTGVSQNPRHKITKRGQNVTFRCDPISEHNRLYWYRQTLGQGPEFLTYFQNEAQLEKSRLLSDRFSAERPKGSFSTLEIQRTEQGDSAMYLCASSLGAGSYEQYFGPGTRLTVT.

CDR3 DNA sequence: TGCGCCAGCAGCCAAGATAACAGGGGGGGCGCAGATACGCAGTATTTT. Its translation is CASSQDNRGGADTQYF. V usage is TRBV4-1 and J usage is TRBJ2-3; tentative D call: TRBD1 (8 bases). Germline CDR1 MGHRA, CDR2 YSYEKL. V was shortened by 0 bases and J by 4 bases, with 14 bases between the two germline ends. The CDR3 is 16 amino acids.

The chain couples TRBV27 to TRBJ2-7; 8 bases agree with TRBD1. With V trimmed by 5 bases and J by 5 bases, 17 bases remained unmatched. Looked up from germline, CDR1 is MNHEY and CDR2 is SMNVEV (reference sequence). The length of the CDR3 is 17 residues. The CDR3 nucleotides are TGTGCCAGCAGTCTAGGAATTAAAATCAGGGGGCCCAACGAGCAGTACTTC. Protein sequence: CASSLGIKIRGPNEQYF.